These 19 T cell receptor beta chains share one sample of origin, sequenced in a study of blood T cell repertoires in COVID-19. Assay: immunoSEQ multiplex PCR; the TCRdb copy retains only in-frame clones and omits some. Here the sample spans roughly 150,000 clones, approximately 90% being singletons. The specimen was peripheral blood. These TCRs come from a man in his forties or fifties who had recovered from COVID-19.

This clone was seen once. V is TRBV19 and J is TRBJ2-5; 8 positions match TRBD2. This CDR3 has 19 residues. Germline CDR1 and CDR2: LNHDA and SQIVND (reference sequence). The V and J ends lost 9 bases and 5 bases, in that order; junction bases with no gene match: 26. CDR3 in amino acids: CASRGRDWGRGLAGETQYF. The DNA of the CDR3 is TGTGCCAGCCGCGGCCGGGACTGGGGCCGAGGACTAGCAGGGGAGACCCAGTACTTC.

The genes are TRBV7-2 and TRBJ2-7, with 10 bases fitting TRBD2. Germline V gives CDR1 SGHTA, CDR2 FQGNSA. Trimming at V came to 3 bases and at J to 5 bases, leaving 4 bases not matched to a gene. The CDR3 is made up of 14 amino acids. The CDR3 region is CASSFSGRIDEQYF. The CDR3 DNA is TGTGCCAGCAGCTTTAGCGGGAGGATCGACGAGCAGTACTTC.

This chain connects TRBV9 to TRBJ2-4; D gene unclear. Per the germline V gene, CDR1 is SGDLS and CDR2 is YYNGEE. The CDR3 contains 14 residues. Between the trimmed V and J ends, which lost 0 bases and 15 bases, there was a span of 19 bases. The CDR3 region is CASSVDEITSARYF. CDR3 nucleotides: TGTGCCAGCAGCGTAGATGAGATCACCAGCGCCCGGTACTTC.

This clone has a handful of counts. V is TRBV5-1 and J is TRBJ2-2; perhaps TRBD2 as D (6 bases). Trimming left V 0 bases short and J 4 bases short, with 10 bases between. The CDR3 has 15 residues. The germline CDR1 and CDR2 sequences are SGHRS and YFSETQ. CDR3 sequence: CASSLVSGTTGELFF. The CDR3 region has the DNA TGCGCCAGCAGCTTGGTTAGCGGAACCACCGGGGAGCTGTTTTTT.

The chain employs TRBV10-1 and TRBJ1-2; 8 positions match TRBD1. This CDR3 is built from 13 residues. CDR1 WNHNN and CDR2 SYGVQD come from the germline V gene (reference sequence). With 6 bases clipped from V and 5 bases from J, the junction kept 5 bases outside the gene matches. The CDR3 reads CASRGDRKYGYTF. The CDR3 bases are TGCGCCAGCAGGGGGGACAGGAAGTATGGCTACACCTTC.

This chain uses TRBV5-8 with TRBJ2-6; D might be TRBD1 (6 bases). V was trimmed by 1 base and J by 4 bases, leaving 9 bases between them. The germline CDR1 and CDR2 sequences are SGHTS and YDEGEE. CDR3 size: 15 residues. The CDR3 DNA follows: TGTGCCAGCAGCTTGACAGGGACGGGGGCCAACGTCCTGACTTTC. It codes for CASSLTGTGANVLTF.

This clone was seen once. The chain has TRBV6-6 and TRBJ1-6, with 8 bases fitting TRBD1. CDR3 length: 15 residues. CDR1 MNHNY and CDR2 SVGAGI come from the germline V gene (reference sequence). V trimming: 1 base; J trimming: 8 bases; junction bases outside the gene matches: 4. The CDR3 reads CASSYLDRGDSPLHF. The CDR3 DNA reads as TGTGCCAGCAGTTACTTAGACAGGGGAGATTCACCCCTCCACTTT.

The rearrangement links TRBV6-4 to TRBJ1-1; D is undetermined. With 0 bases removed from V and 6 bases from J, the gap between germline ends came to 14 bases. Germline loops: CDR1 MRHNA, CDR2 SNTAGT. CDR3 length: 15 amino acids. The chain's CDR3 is CASSDSTTGRAEAFF. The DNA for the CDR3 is TGTGCCAGCAGTGACTCGACTACGGGTCGGGCTGAAGCTTTCTTT.

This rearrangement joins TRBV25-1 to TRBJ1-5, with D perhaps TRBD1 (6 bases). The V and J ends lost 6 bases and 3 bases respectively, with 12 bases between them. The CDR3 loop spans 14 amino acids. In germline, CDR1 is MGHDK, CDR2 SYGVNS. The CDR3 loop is CASRETGPNQPQHF. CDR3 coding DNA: TGTGCCAGCAGGGAAACAGGGCCCAATCAGCCCCAGCATTTT.

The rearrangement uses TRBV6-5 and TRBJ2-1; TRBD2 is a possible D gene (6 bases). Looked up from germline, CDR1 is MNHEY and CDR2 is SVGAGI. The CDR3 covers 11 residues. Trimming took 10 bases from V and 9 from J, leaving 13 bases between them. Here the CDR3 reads CATGAGTEQFF. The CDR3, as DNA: TGTGCCACCGGAGCGGGTACTGAGCAGTTCTTC.

DNA for the CDR3: TGTGCCAGCAGCCCCCCGCAGGGGACCTACACAGATACGCAGTATTTT. Translation: CASSPPQGTYTDTQYF. This rearrangement joins TRBV5-6 to TRBJ2-3; tentative D call: TRBD1 (6 bases). The length of the CDR3 is 16 residues. Between the trimmed V and J ends, which lost 4 bases and 2 bases, there was a span of 17 bases. Germline loops: CDR1 SGHDT, CDR2 YYEEEE.

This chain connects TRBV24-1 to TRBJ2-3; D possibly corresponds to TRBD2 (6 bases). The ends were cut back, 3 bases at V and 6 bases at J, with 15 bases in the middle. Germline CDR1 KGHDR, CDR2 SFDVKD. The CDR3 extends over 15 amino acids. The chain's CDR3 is CATSDRNEGGDTQYF. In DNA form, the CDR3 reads TGTGCCACCAGTGATAGAAACGAGGGAGGTGATACGCAGTATTTT.

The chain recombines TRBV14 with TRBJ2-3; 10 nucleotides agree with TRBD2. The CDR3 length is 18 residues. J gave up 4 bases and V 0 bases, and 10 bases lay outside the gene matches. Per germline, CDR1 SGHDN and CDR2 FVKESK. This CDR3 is CASSQESLTLAGADTQYF. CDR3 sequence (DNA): TGTGCCAGCAGCCAAGAGTCCCTAACTCTAGCGGGGGCAGATACGCAGTATTTT.

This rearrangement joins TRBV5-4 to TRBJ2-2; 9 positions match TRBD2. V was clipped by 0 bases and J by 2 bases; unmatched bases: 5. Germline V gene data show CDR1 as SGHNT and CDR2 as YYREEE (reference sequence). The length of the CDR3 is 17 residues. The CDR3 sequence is CASSLGGLAGNTGELFF. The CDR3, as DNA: TGTGCCAGCAGCTTGGGAGGTCTAGCGGGAAACACCGGGGAGCTGTTTTTT.

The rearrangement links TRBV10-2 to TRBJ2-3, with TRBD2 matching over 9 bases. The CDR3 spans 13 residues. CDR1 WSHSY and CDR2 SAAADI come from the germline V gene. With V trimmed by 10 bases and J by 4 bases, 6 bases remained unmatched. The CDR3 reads CATAGGEADTQYF. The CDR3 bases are TGCGCCACAGCGGGGGGTGAGGCAGATACGCAGTATTTT.

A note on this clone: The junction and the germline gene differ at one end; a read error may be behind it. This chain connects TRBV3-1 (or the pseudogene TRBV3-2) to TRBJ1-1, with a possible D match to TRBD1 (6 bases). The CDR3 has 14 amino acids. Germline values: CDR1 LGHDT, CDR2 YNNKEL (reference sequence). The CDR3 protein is CARSRGGGGTEAFF. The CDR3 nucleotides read TGTGCCCGCAGCCGCGGGGGGGGCGGGACTGAAGCTTTCTTT.

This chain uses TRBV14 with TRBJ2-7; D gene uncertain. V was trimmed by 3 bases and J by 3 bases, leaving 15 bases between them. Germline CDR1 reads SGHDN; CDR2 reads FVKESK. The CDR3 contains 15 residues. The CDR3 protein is CASSHTSSPNYEQYF. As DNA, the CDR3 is TGTGCCAGCAGCCATACTTCCTCTCCCAACTACGAGCAGTACTTC.

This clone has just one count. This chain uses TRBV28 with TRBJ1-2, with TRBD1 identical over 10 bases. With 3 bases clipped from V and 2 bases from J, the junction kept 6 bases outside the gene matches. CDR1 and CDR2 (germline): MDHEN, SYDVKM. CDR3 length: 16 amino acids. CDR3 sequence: CASSLGGQGKNYGYTF. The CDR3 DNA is TGTGCCAGCAGTTTGGGGGGACAGGGGAAGAACTATGGCTACACCTTC.

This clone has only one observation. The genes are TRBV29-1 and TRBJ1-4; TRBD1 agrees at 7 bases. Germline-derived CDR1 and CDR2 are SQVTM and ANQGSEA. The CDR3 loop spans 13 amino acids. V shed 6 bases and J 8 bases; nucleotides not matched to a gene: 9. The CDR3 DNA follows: TGCAGCGTCCAGACAGGGCTGGGCGAAAAACTGTTTTTT. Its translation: CSVQTGLGEKLFF.